The 23 T cell receptor beta chains listed next were all sequenced from one sample in a study of shared clonotypes between healthy human individuals. The protocol was immunoSEQ multiplex PCR, while the TCRdb copy is restricted to in-frame clones and leaves out a portion. The data hold around 500,000 clones, with over 70% observed a single time. The specimen sequenced was PBMCs. Receptors originate from a woman aged 40 to 50 in good health. Some clones in this sample may be carry-over from other donors' samples.

The chain links TRBV4-1 to TRBJ1-2; D is perhaps TRBD1 (5 bases). Germline CDR1 and CDR2: MGHRA and YSYEKL. This CDR3 contains 16 residues. Trimming took off 0 bases at V and 5 bases at J, with 16 bases between the two ends. CDR3 amino acids: CASSQDWGRKVYGYTF. For the CDR3, the DNA is TGCGCCAGCAGCCAAGATTGGGGCAGAAAAGTTTATGGCTACACCTTC.

The chain couples TRBV9 to TRBJ2-1, with D possibly being TRBD1 (6 bases). The germline CDR1 and CDR2 sequences are SGDLS and YYNGEE. The CDR3 runs 13 residues. Trimming cost V 5 bases and J 7 bases, with 13 bases left between them. CDR3: CASRGGNGNEQFF. The CDR3 DNA reads TGTGCCAGCAGAGGGGGAAATGGTAATGAGCAGTTCTTC.

Here the CDR3 reads CASSYGGTSGTYEQYF. The CDR3 DNA reads TGTGCCAGCAGTTACGGGGGGACTAGCGGGACCTACGAGCAGTACTTC. This chain uses TRBV28 with TRBJ2-7; TRBD2 agrees at 13 bases. The length of the CDR3 is 16 residues. Germline V gene sequence: CDR1 MDHEN, CDR2 SYDVKM. The V and J ends lost 4 bases and 2 bases, in that order; junction bases with no gene match: 5.

Written as DNA, the CDR3 is TGTGCCAGCTGCGGGGGAAGCAACACTGAAGCTTTCTTT. Its translation is CASCGGSNTEAFF. The chain couples TRBV6-5 to TRBJ1-1; weak D call: TRBD1 (5 bases). This CDR3 has 13 residues. The V gene lost 8 bases and the J gene lost 2 bases, with 12 bases spanning the gap. Germline CDR1 reads MNHEY; CDR2 reads SVGAGI.

In regard to this clone: A far larger clone is a single base away, which makes a read error likely. The rearrangement uses TRBV29-1 and TRBJ1-1; perhaps TRBD1 as D (6 bases). The V gene's germline CDR1 is SQVTM and CDR2 ANQGSEA. CDR3 length: 12 residues. Trimming took off 2 bases at V and 7 bases at J, with 11 bases between the two ends. CDR3 protein: CSVEKGGNEAFF. CDR3 DNA: TGCAGCGTTGAAAAGGGGGGAAATGAAGCTTTCTTT. Complete variable domain (other parts from reference TRBV29-1 and TRBJ1-1): SAVISQKPSRDICQRGTSLTIQCQVDSQVTMMFWYRQQPGQSLTLIATANQGSEATYESGFVIDKFPISRPNLTFSTLTVSNMSPEDSSIYLCSVEKGGNEAFFGQGTRLTVV.

The V and J genes are TRBV7-2 and TRBJ2-1; D is perhaps TRBD2 (6 bases). V lost 5 bases and J 0 bases, leaving 11 bases between the germline ends. This CDR3 comprises 15 residues. Germline-derived CDR1 and CDR2 are SGHTA and FQGNSA. The CDR3 sequence is CASSPGGISYNEQFF. DNA for the CDR3: TGTGCCAGCAGCCCCGGCGGGATCTCCTACAATGAGCAGTTCTTC. Looking up the rest from reference TRBV7-2 and TRBJ2-1 gives the full variable domain: GAGVSQSPSNKVTEKGKDVELRCDPISGHTALYWYRQSLGQGLEFLIYFQGNSAPDKSGLPSDRFSAERTGGSVSTLTIQRTQQEDSAVYLCASSPGGISYNEQFFGPGTRLTVL.

The V call is TRBV2, the J call TRBJ1-2, with TRBD1 matching over 7 bases. The germline V gene has CDR1 SNHLY and CDR2 FYNNEI. Trimming cost V 2 bases and J 6 bases; bases outside gene matches: 6. The CDR3 runs to 14 residues. CDR3 in DNA: TGTGCCAGCAGTGAACCCGGGACAGAAGATGGCTACACCTTC. This translates into CASSEPGTEDGYTF.

This clone occurred many times. This chain links TRBV29-1 with TRBJ2-5; D is uncertain. Matching the DNA end better, TRBJ2-7 makes the J call doubtful. Germline V CDR1 and CDR2: SQVTM, ANQGSEA. This CDR3 is 13 amino acids long. In nucleotides, the CDR3 is TGCAGCGTTGGCATGGCGGCCACTTACGAGCAGTACTTC. Its translation is CSVGMAATYEQYF.

The gene calls are TRBV7-3 and TRBJ2-3; TRBD2 aligns across 7 bases. V gave up 3 bases and J gave up 6 bases; unmatched junction bases: 12. Germline assignment: CDR1 SGHTA and CDR2 FQGTGA. This CDR3 is built from 16 residues. The CDR3 bases are TGTGCCAGCAGCTTGGTCGGGAGGTCTTCCCCGGATACGCAGTATTTT. Translated: CASSLVGRSSPDTQYF. The whole variable domain, remainder taken from reference TRBV7-3 and TRBJ2-3, is GAGVSQTPSNKVTEKGKYVELRCDPISGHTALYWYRQSLGQGPEFLIYFQGTGAADDSGLPNDRFFAVRPEGSVSTLKIQRTERGDSAVYLCASSLVGRSSPDTQYFGPGTRLTVL.

Comments on this clone: A far larger clone is off by one base, so a read error is likely. The chain couples TRBV4-2 to TRBJ2-7; TRBD1 matches at 10 bases. From germline, CDR1 is LGHNA and CDR2 YNFKEQ. This CDR3 has 15 residues. The DNA of the CDR3 is TGTGCCGGCAGCCCCCAGACAGGGGGCCCAGACGAGCAGTACTTC. It specifies CAGSPQTGGPDEQYF.

The rearrangement uses TRBV5-6 and TRBJ2-1, with D tentatively TRBD2 (6 bases). The CDR3 spans 13 residues. The V gene's germline CDR1 is SGHDT and CDR2 YYEEEE. V was shortened by 0 bases and J by 8 bases, with 9 bases between the two germline ends. As DNA, the CDR3 is TGTGCCAGCAGCTTGGTAGGAGGGGATGAGCAGTTCTTC. Translated: CASSLVGGDEQFF. The whole variable domain, remainder taken from reference TRBV5-6 and TRBJ2-1, is DAGVTQSPTHLIKTRGQQVTLRCSPKSGHDTVSWYQQALGQGPQFIFQYYEEEERQRGNFPDRFSGHQFPNYSSELNVNALLLGDSALYLCASSLVGGDEQFFGPGTRLTVL.

The CDR3 loop is CASSLEAGGETQYF. The CDR3, as DNA: TGCGCCAGCAGCTTGGAGGCAGGGGGAGAGACCCAGTACTTC. This chain joins TRBV5-1 and TRBJ2-5, with 7 positions matching TRBD1. CDR1 and CDR2 (germline): SGHRS, YFSETQ. J gave up 4 bases and V 0 bases, and 3 bases lay outside the gene matches. The CDR3 is 14 residues long.

This sequence joins TRBV27 and TRBJ2-7, with 13 bases identical to TRBD2. The ends lost 10 bases at V and 0 bases at J; junction bases unmatched: 9. The length of the CDR3 is 16 residues. Looked up from germline, CDR1 is MNHEY and CDR2 is SMNVEV (reference sequence). CDR3 nucleotides: TGTGCCACTTGGACTAGCGGGAGCATTGGCTCCTACGAGCAGTACTTC. Translated: CATWTSGSIGSYEQYF.

V usage is TRBV5-1 and J usage is TRBJ2-1; D perhaps matches TRBD2 (5 bases). Germline lookup yields CDR1 SGHRS and CDR2 YFSETQ. CDR3 length: 14 residues. The V end lost 4 bases, the J end lost 8 bases, and 16 bases lay between the germline ends. The CDR3 nucleotides read TGCGCCAGCAGCCTGGACTTGGCGGGCTATGAGCAGTTCTTC. This codes for CASSLDLAGYEQFF.

The V gene is TRBV4-2, the J gene TRBJ2-5; 7 nucleotides agree with TRBD2. V lost 2 bases and J lost 2; bases outside the gene matches: 11. The germline gives CDR1 LGHNA, CDR2 YNFKEQ. The CDR3 contains 17 residues. The DNA of the CDR3 is TGTGCCAGCAGCCAACCTAGCGGAGGGATATCTCAAGAGACCCAGTACTTC. As protein: CASSQPSGGISQETQYF.

The genes are TRBV6-1 and TRBJ1-4; 7 nucleotides match TRBD1. V was clipped by 6 bases and J by 4 bases; unmatched bases: 5. Looked up from germline, CDR1 is MNHNS and CDR2 is SASEGT. The CDR3 is 14 amino acids. The CDR3 nucleotides are TGTGCCAGCAGGACGGGACAGCATAATGAAAAACTGTTTTTT. This encodes CASRTGQHNEKLFF.

The J gene is TRBJ2-1, the V gene TRBV28, with 7 bases identical to TRBD2. The CDR3 loop spans 15 amino acids. V gave up 3 bases and J gave up 9 bases; unmatched junction bases: 11. Looked up from germline, CDR1 is MDHEN and CDR2 is SYDVKM. The CDR3, as DNA: TGTGCCAGCAGTTTGGCCGCGGGAGAGAAACTTGAGCAGTTCTTC. It encodes CASSLAAGEKLEQFF.

The chain couples TRBV9 to TRBJ2-3; D not resolved. The germline gives CDR1 SGDLS, CDR2 YYNGEE. The CDR3 covers 12 residues. Trimming took off 5 bases at V and 4 bases at J, with 8 bases between the two ends. The CDR3 DNA is TGTGCCAGCAGTGATCAGGCAGATACGCAGTATTTT. Its protein is CASSDQADTQYF.

CDR3 loop: CASSWGTGSNTEAFF. DNA of the CDR3: TGTGCCAGCAGCTGGGGAACAGGCAGTAACACTGAAGCTTTCTTT. The genes are TRBV5-4 and TRBJ1-1; perhaps TRBD1 as D (5 bases). V was pared by 3 bases and J by 2 bases, with 14 bases between. In germline, CDR1 is SGHNT, CDR2 YYREEE (reference sequence). CDR3 length: 15 residues.

In the case of this clone: With a much larger clone just one base away, this may be a read error. The rearrangement links TRBV9 to TRBJ2-2, with 7 bases that match TRBD2. The V segment lost 0 bases and the J segment 2 bases; nucleotides outside the gene matches: 7. The V gene's germline CDR1 is SGDLS and CDR2 YYNGEE. The CDR3 loop spans 17 amino acids. CDR3 sequence: CASSVAAGVHNTGELFF. In DNA form, the CDR3 reads TGTGCCAGCAGCGTAGCTGCGGGAGTGCATAACACCGGGGAGCTGTTTTTT.

The chain joins TRBV6-1 to TRBJ2-5; D unclear. The CDR3 has 18 amino acids. Per germline, CDR1 MNHNS and CDR2 SASEGT. V lost 2 bases and J lost 4, with 23 bases in between. The CDR3: CASSERAAEVGSRETQYF. CDR3 coding DNA: TGTGCCAGCAGTGAACGGGCGGCAGAGGTAGGATCAAGAGAGACCCAGTACTTC.

The chain couples TRBV7-3 to TRBJ2-2; 10 bases fit TRBD1. Germline loops: CDR1 SGHTA, CDR2 FQGTGA. V was pared by 8 bases and J by 4 bases, with 10 bases of the junction left unmatched. This CDR3 is 16 amino acids long. The CDR3 sequence: CASSGTGVGLTGELFF. CDR3 nucleotide sequence: TGTGCCAGCTCCGGGACAGGGGTCGGTCTCACCGGGGAGCTGTTTTTT.

With regard to this clone: With only one base between it and a far larger clone, this is likely a read error. The sample contains more than one DNA sequence encoding this CDR3. V usage is TRBV6-1 and J usage is TRBJ1-1; D is unresolved. From germline, CDR1 is MNHNS and CDR2 SASEGT. V lost 7 bases and J lost 2, with 14 bases in between. The CDR3 is 14 residues long. The CDR3 sequence is CASTLEPLNTEAFF. The DNA for the CDR3 is TGTGCCAGCACCCTGGAACCTCTTAACACTGAAGCTTTCTTT.